Listed here are 21 T cell receptor beta chains from one sample, sequenced in a study of cytomegalovirus exposure and HLA in healthy donors. Vbeta (60) and Jbeta (13) primers were used in the PCR. Profiled with immunoSEQ multiplex PCR; TCRdb holds only in-frame clones, not every one. The sample contains around 110,000 clones, 81% of which appear only once. The sample was PBMCs. The receptors shown here come from a woman aged 25 to 45 in good health and CMV-seronegative.

This clone has just a few counts. V usage is TRBV27 and J usage is TRBJ1-1, with 7 bases matching TRBD1. The CDR3 loop spans 16 amino acids. Germline lookup yields CDR1 MNHEY and CDR2 SMNVEV (reference sequence). V trimming: 1 base; J trimming: 4 bases; junction bases outside the gene matches: 9. CDR3 DNA: TGTGCCAGCAGTTTATATAGGTGGGACAGCCTCACTGAAGCTTTCTTT. Its protein product is CASSLYRWDSLTEAFF.

The V gene is TRBV28, the J gene TRBJ1-3; the D gene is possibly TRBD1 (6 bases). The germline V gene encodes CDR1 MDHEN and CDR2 SYDVKM. V lost 4 bases to trimming and J lost 0 bases, with 10 bases between them. The CDR3 is made up of 15 amino acids. This chain's CDR3 is CASSWGGLSGNTIYF. CDR3 in DNA: TGTGCCAGCAGTTGGGGGGGCCTCTCTGGAAACACCATATATTTT.

The rearrangement links TRBV6-1 to TRBJ1-5; 7 bases agree with TRBD1. J lost 2 bases, V lost 5 bases, and 3 bases had no gene match. CDR3 size: 14 residues. Looked up from germline, CDR1 is MNHNS and CDR2 is SASEGT. The CDR3 protein is CASSRTGGNQPQHF. The CDR3 coding sequence is TGTGCCAGCAGTAGAACAGGGGGCAATCAGCCCCAGCATTTT.

This clone was counted only a few times. CDR3 in DNA: TGTGCCAGCAGATCTACTAGCGGGAGGGCCCCAGATACGCAGTATTTT. Encoded protein: CASRSTSGRAPDTQYF. The chain employs TRBV28 and TRBJ2-3; the match to TRBD2 covers 13 bases. V shed 6 bases, J shed 4 bases, and the junction held 7 bases outside the gene matches. The CDR3 runs 16 residues. CDR1 and CDR2 from the germline V gene are MDHEN and SYDVKM.

CDR3 sequence (DNA): TGTGCCAGCAGCGTAGAGAGGGCGGGAAAGCAGTTCTTC. It codes for CASSVERAGKQFF. The V call is TRBV9, the J call TRBJ2-1; D may be TRBD2 (6 bases). CDR1 is SGDLS and CDR2 is YYNGEE in the germline V gene. Trimming pared 0 bases from V and 11 bases from J, leaving 12 bases between. This CDR3 region has 13 residues. The entire variable domain, with the rest obtained from reference TRBV9 and TRBJ2-1, is as follows: DSGVTQTPKHLITATGQRVTLRCSPRSGDLSVYWYQQSLDQGLQFLIQYYNGEERAKGNILERFSAQQFPDLHSELNLSSLELGDSALYFCASSVERAGKQFFGPGTRLTVL.

The rearrangement joins TRBV10-3 to TRBJ2-2, with a tentative D call TRBD1 (6 bases). CDR1 and CDR2 (germline): ENHRY, SYGVKD. This CDR3 region has 13 residues. V lost 10 bases to trimming and J lost 3 bases, with 12 bases between them. This CDR3 is CATYGGYTGELFF. CDR3 sequence (DNA): TGTGCCACCTATGGGGGCTACACCGGGGAGCTGTTTTTT.

This chain connects TRBV2 to TRBJ2-6; perhaps TRBD1 as D (5 bases). The CDR3 spans 17 residues. Trimming removed 1 base at V and 2 bases at J, with 12 bases between. From germline, CDR1 is SNHLY and CDR2 FYNNEI. The CDR3 loop reads CASSEGGQQPGANVLTF. Here the CDR3 DNA reads TGTGCCAGCAGTGAAGGCGGACAACAGCCTGGGGCCAACGTCCTGACTTTC.

The chain has TRBV7-9 and TRBJ1-4, with 8 nucleotides matching TRBD1. Looked up from germline, CDR1 is SEHNR and CDR2 is FQNEAQ (reference sequence). Unmatched junction bases numbered 4, after V lost 4 bases and J lost 6 bases. The CDR3 is 14 residues long. The CDR3 here is CASSSQDRDEKLFF. CDR3 bases: TGTGCCAGCAGCTCTCAGGACAGGGATGAAAAACTGTTTTTT.

The rearrangement joins TRBV27 to TRBJ2-7; 7 bases are a match to TRBD1. The V gene's germline CDR1 is MNHEY and CDR2 SMNVEV (reference sequence). The CDR3 loop spans 14 amino acids. The V and J ends lost 5 bases and 4 bases, in that order; junction bases with no gene match: 8. The CDR3, as DNA: TGTGCCAGCAGTCGCCGGGACAGAGATTACGAGCAGTACTTC. This sequence encodes CASSRRDRDYEQYF.

The chain employs TRBV5-1 and TRBJ2-3; D is perhaps TRBD1 (7 bases). The V gene's germline CDR1 is SGHRS and CDR2 YFSETQ. This CDR3 comprises 14 residues. V was pared by 4 bases and J by 4 bases, with 13 bases between. The CDR3 bases are TGCGCCAGCAGCGTGACAGGGAGGTCAGATACGCAGTATTTT. It encodes CASSVTGRSDTQYF.

The rearrangement joins TRBV5-1 to TRBJ2-5, with D possibly matching TRBD2 (6 bases). The CDR3 is made up of 14 amino acids. V was cut by 4 bases and J by 5 bases, with 15 bases left in between. CDR1 and CDR2 from the germline V gene are SGHRS and YFSETQ. The CDR3 sequence: CASSAPEGSETQYF. The CDR3 DNA reads as TGCGCCAGCAGCGCCCCGGAGGGGAGTGAGACCCAGTACTTC. Together with reference TRBV5-1 and TRBJ2-5, the CDR3 gives the full variable domain: KAGVTQTPRYLIKTRGQQVTLSCSPISGHRSVSWYQQTPGQGLQFLFEYFSETQRNKGNFPGRFSGRQFSNSRSEMNVSTLELGDSALYLCASSAPEGSETQYFGPGTRLLVL.

This chain links TRBV10-1 with TRBJ2-5; 10 positions agree with TRBD2. This CDR3 spans 14 amino acids. Germline CDR1 and CDR2: WNHNN and SYGVQD (reference sequence). The V gene end was trimmed by 3 bases and the J gene end by 5 bases; junction bases not matched to a gene: 3. The CDR3 DNA is TGCGCCAGCAGTGAAGCGGGAGGGGGCGAGACCCAGTACTTC. It encodes CASSEAGGGETQYF.

The V gene is TRBV16, the J gene TRBJ2-7; the D gene is possibly TRBD1 (6 bases). The CDR3 consists of 14 residues. Germline loops: CDR1 KGHSY, CDR2 FQNENV. V dropped 0 bases and J dropped 5 bases, with 11 bases sitting between them. CDR3 bases: TGTGCCAGCAGCCAATCGGGACAAAGCAACGAGCAGTACTTC. Amino acid sequence: CASSQSGQSNEQYF.

The sample holds a few counts of this clone. The chain recombines TRBV27 with TRBJ2-1; 8 bases match TRBD2. Germline CDR1 is MNHEY and CDR2 is SMNVEV (reference sequence). The CDR3 sequence is 16 residues long. V trimming: 3 bases; J trimming: 9 bases; junction bases outside the gene matches: 13. The CDR3 sequence is CASSFSSGEVSGEQFF. The CDR3, as DNA: TGTGCCAGCAGTTTCAGTAGCGGGGAGGTTTCGGGTGAGCAGTTCTTC.

This clone was observed a single time. The chain carries TRBV4-1 and TRBJ2-3; TRBD2 agrees at 8 bases. From germline, CDR1 is MGHRA and CDR2 YSYEKL. Trimming took 1 base from V and 1 from J; bases not matched to a gene: 1. CDR3 length equals 15 residues. CDR3 nucleotides: TGCGCCAGCAGCCAAGGGGGACTAGGCACAGATACGCAGTATTTT. Translating it yields CASSQGGLGTDTQYF.

In its sample, this clone was seen once. A junction end diverges from the germline sequence, so it may reflect a read error. The chain carries TRBV5-1 and TRBJ2-3; 9 nucleotides agree with TRBD1. This CDR3 is 13 amino acids long. CDR1 is SGHRS, CDR2 YFSETQ, per germline. DNA for the CDR3: TGCGCCAGCAGCGGAGTACAGGGGGCTCGGTGGGATTTT. This sequence encodes CASSGVQGARWDF.

CDR3 coding DNA: TGTGCCAGTAGCGCGACAGGGAGGATTGAAAAACTGTTTTTT. It is translated as CASSATGRIEKLFF. The chain combines TRBV19 with TRBJ1-4, with 7 bases identical to TRBD1. The CDR3 length is 14 residues. Looked up from germline, CDR1 is LNHDA and CDR2 is SQIVND (reference sequence). J gave up 7 bases and V 6 bases, and 8 bases lay outside the gene matches.

The CDR3 bases are TGTGCCAGCAGTTTAGCCGGGACTAGCTCCTACGAGCAGTACTTC. Its translation: CASSLAGTSSYEQYF. V usage is TRBV27 and J usage is TRBJ2-7; 8 nucleotides match TRBD2. CDR3 length: 15 amino acids. CDR1 and CDR2 (germline): MNHEY, SMNVEV (reference sequence). The junction had 3 bases not matched to a gene; V was cut back by 2 bases and J by 0 bases.

The J gene is TRBJ1-2, the V gene TRBV11-2; possibly TRBD1 for D (5 bases). The V end was cut by 2 bases, the J end by 4 bases, with 8 bases between. This CDR3 region has 13 residues. Germline V lookup: CDR1 SGHAT, CDR2 FQNNGV. CDR3: CASSLRGSYGYTF. The CDR3 DNA reads as TGTGCCAGCAGCTTAAGGGGCTCCTATGGCTACACCTTC.

Comment on this clone: An end of the junction does not agree with germline; a read error may underlie this. The chain combines TRBV19 with TRBJ1-1; tentatively, D is TRBD1 (6 bases). Germline lookup yields CDR1 LNHDA and CDR2 SQIVND (reference sequence). The CDR3 consists of 16 residues. CDR3 in DNA: TGTGCCAGTAGCATAGGAACAGGGCGGGTGAACACTGAAGCTTTCTTT. It specifies CASSIGTGRVNTEAFF.

This clone was observed once. This chain connects TRBV5-1 to TRBJ2-3; 7 bases line up with TRBD2. CDR3 length equals 16 residues. Germline lookup yields CDR1 SGHRS and CDR2 YFSETQ. V dropped 0 bases and J dropped 2; count of bases not matched to a gene: 6. The CDR3 nucleotides read TGCGCCAGCAGCTTGGAGCGGGGACGAGTCACAGATACGCAGTATTTT. Encoded protein: CASSLERGRVTDTQYF.